What follows describes a single TCR beta chain. The record originates from a study of T cell changes during pregnancy in multiple sclerosis. The CDR3 runs to 20 residues. Assay: immunoSEQ multiplex PCR; the TCRdb copy retains only in-frame clones and omits some. This table holds tens of thousands of clones, around 84% found once. J is TRBJ2-1 and V is TRBV1; TRBD2, as called in the table, went unchecked against the DNA. TRBV1 is labeled a pseudogene. The receptor's source is a female donor with multiple sclerosis, enrolled in a pregnancy study. This specimen consisted of CD4+ T cells from peripheral blood mononuclear cells, obtained before pregnancy. The CDR3 loop reads CTSSHKGSGNGAISYNEQFF. The CDR3 DNA sequence: TGCACCAGCAGCCACAAGGGCAGCGGCAATGGCGCAATTTCCTACAATGAGCAGTTCTTC.